Following are 5 T cell receptor beta chains from one sample sequenced in a study of OX40 agonist ivuxolimab in advanced cancers. The method was immunoSEQ multiplex PCR; TCRdb's version includes in-frame clones alone and lacks a portion of them. The data contain around 70,000 clones, 65% to 90% of them seen just once; the ten biggest clones take up 0.53%. The source was CD4+ or CD8+ T cells sorted from blood, collected in a trial of the OX40 agonist ivuxolimab. The receptors come from an adult with an advanced solid tumor such as melanoma, head and neck, liver or kidney cancer.

V usage is TRBV7-2 and J usage is TRBJ2-1; D is unclear. The germline CDR1 and CDR2 sequences are SGHTA and FQGNSA. The V end was cut by 4 bases, the J end by 4 bases, with 8 bases between. There are 13 residues in the CDR3. CDR3 DNA: TGTGCCAGCAGCTCTGCTAGGTACAATGAGCAGTTCTTC. Residues: CASSSARYNEQFF.

The V and J genes are TRBV7-9 and TRBJ2-3; TRBD2 might be the D (7 bases). CDR1 and CDR2 (germline): SEHNR, FQNEAQ (reference sequence). V lost 6 bases and J 2 bases, leaving 15 bases between the germline ends. The CDR3 is 15 amino acids. CDR3 amino acids: CASRGRGGNTDTQYF. The CDR3 nucleotides are TGTGCCAGCAGGGGAAGGGGGGGCAACACAGATACGCAGTATTTT.

The chain recombines TRBV5-4 with TRBJ1-2, with 9 bases aligning to TRBD1. CDR1 and CDR2 (germline): SGHNT, YYREEE (reference sequence). The trim removed 5 bases at V and 6 bases at J, leaving 5 bases unmatched. The CDR3 has 13 residues. CDR3 sequence: CASSLTGGNGYTF. The CDR3 nucleotides are TGTGCCAGCAGTCTCACAGGGGGCAATGGCTACACCTTC. The entire variable domain, with the rest obtained from reference TRBV5-4 and TRBJ1-2, is as follows: ETGVTQSPTHLIKTRGQQVTLRCSSQSGHNTVSWYQQALGQGPQFIFQYYREEENGRGNFPPRFSGLQFPNYSSELNVNALELDDSALYLCASSLTGGNGYTFGSGTRLTVV.

The genes are TRBV5-1 and TRBJ2-5; TRBD1 matches 7 bases. The CDR3 extends over 13 amino acids. The germline V gene has CDR1 SGHRS and CDR2 YFSETQ. V was clipped by 7 bases and J by 6 bases; unmatched bases: 9. The CDR3 spells CASYRQGSKTQYF. DNA for the CDR3: TGCGCCAGCTATCGACAGGGCTCGAAGACCCAGTACTTC.

The chain combines TRBV4-3 with TRBJ1-4, with TRBD1 matching 7 bases. The CDR3 is 16 amino acids. V shed 0 bases and J 7 bases; nucleotides not matched to a gene: 8. Germline assignment: CDR1 LGHNA and CDR2 YSLEER. The CDR3 spells CASSQENRQGVEKLFF. CDR3 sequence (DNA): TGCGCCAGCAGCCAAGAAAACAGGCAGGGGGTTGAAAAACTGTTTTTT.